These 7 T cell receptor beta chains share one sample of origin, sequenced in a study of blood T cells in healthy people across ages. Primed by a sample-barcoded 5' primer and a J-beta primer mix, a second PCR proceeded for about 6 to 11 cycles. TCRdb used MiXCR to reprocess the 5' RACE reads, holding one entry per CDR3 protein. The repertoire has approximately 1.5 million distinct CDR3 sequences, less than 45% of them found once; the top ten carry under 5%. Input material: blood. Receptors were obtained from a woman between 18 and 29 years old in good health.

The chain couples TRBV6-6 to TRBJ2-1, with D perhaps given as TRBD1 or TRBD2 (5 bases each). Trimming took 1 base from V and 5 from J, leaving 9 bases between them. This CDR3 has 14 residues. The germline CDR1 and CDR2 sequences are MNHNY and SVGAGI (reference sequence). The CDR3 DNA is TGTGCCAGCAGTTACTGGGACCCGGACAATGAGCAGTTCTTC. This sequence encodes CASSYWDPDNEQFF.

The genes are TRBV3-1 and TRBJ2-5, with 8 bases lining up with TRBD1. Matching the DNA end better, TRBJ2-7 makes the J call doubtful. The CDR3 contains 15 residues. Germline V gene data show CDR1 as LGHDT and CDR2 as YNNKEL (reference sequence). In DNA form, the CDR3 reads TGTGCCAGCAGCCGAAAAGGGACAGGAAAGAACGAGCAGTACTTC. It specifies CASSRKGTGKNEQYF.

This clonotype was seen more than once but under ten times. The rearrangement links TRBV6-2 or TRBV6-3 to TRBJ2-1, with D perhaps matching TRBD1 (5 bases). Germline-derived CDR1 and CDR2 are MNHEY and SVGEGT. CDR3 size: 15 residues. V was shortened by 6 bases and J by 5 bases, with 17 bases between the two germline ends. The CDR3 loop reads CASSPIRQINNEQFF. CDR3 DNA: TGTGCCAGCAGCCCAATCCGACAGATCAACAATGAGCAGTTCTTC.

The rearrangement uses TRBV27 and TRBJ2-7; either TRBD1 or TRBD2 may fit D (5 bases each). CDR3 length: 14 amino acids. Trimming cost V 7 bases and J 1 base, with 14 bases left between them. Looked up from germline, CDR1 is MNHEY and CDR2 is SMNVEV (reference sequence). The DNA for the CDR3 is TGTGCCAGCACCCGGGACCGCAGATCCTACGAGCAGTACTTC. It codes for CASTRDRRSYEQYF.

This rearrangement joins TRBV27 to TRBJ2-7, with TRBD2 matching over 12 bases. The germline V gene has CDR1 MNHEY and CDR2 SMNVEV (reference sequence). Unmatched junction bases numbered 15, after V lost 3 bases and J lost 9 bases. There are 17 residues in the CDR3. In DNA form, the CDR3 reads TGTGCCAGCAGTTTCACTAGCGGGAGGTTTTCTCGAGAGGGGCAGTACTTC. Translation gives CASSFTSGRFSREGQYF.

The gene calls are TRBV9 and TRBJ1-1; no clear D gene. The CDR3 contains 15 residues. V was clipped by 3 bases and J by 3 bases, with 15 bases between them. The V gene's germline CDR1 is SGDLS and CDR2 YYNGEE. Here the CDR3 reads CASSGDLEVYTEAFF. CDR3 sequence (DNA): TGTGCCAGCAGCGGAGACCTCGAGGTCTACACTGAAGCTTTCTTT.

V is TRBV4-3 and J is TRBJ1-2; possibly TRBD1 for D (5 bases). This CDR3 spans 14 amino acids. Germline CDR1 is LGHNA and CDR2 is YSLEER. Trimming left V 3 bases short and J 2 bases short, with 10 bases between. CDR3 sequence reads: CASSQGGTNYGYTF. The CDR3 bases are TGCGCCAGCAGCCAGGGGGGTACCAACTATGGCTACACCTTC.